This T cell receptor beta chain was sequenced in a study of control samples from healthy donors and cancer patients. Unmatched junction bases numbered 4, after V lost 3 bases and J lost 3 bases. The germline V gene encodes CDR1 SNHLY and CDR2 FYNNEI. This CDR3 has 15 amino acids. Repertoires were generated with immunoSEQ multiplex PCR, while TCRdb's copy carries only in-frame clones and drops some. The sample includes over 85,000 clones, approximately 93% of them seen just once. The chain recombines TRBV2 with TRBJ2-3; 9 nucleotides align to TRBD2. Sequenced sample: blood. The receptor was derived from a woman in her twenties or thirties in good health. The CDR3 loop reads CASSEAGGRTDTQYF. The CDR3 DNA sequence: TGTGCCAGCAGTGAGGCGGGAGGGCGAACAGATACGCAGTATTTT. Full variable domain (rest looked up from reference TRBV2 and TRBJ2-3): EPEVTQTPSHQVTQMGQEVILRCVPISNHLYFYWYRQILGQKVEFLVSFYNNEISEKSEIFDDQFSVERPDGSNFTLKIRSTKLEDSAMYFCASSEAGGRTDTQYFGPGTRLTVL.